This T cell receptor (beta chain) was retrieved from a study of blood T cell repertoires in COVID-19. Measured with immunoSEQ multiplex PCR; TCRdb has only the in-frame clones, and not every one. The table has fewer than 90,000 clones, approximately 88% seen once. Looked up from germline, CDR1 is SGHRS and CDR2 is YFSETQ. The CDR3 runs 16 residues. The V and J ends lost 0 bases and 4 bases, in that order; junction bases with no gene match: 4. The sequenced material came from peripheral blood. This receptor was taken from a man aged 55 to 70 with acute or convalescent COVID-19. The chain carries TRBV5-1 and TRBJ2-6; 7 bases line up with TRBD1. CDR3 residues: CASSLVGGTGANVLTF. CDR3 nucleotide sequence: TGCGCCAGCAGCTTGGTAGGGGGCACGGGGGCCAACGTCCTGACTTTC.